This T cell receptor beta chain was captured in a study of control samples from healthy donors and cancer patients. TCRdb keeps only in-frame clones here, not all; method: immunoSEQ multiplex PCR. The sample has 250,000 to 300,000 clones, roughly 87% seen once; the top ten hold 13%. The sequence was obtained from an older woman with lung cancer. Sequencing input: PBMCs.

The CDR3 DNA follows: TGTGCCAGCAGCCCGGGACGCAATCAAGAGACCCAGTACTTC. Translation gives CASSPGRNQETQYF. V is TRBV5-4 and J is TRBJ2-5; TRBD1 or TRBD2 may be the D gene (5 bases each). The V gene's germline CDR1 is SGHNT and CDR2 YYREEE (reference sequence). This CDR3 has 14 amino acids. V was pared by 4 bases and J by 2 bases, with 12 bases between. Supplemented by reference TRBV5-4 and TRBJ2-5, the full variable domain reads ETGVTQSPTHLIKTRGQQVTLRCSSQSGHNTVSWYQQALGQGPQFIFQYYREEENGRGNFPPRFSGLQFPNYSSELNVNALELDDSALYLCASSPGRNQETQYFGPGTRLLVL.